Listed here are 24 T cell receptor beta chains from one sample, sequenced in a study of cytomegalovirus exposure and HLA in healthy donors. Researchers ran the PCR with 60 Vbeta and 13 Jbeta primers. The assay was immunoSEQ multiplex PCR, and TCRdb's table has in-frame clones only and misses some. The profile shows over 85,000 clones, 60% to 80% of them singletons. Material for sequencing was PBMCs. The receptors here all came from a woman between 40 and 55 years old in good health and CMV-seronegative.

The V and J genes are TRBV2 and TRBJ1-6; possible D gene TRBD1, 6 bases. This CDR3 is 14 amino acids long. The V gene's germline CDR1 is SNHLY and CDR2 FYNNEI. The V end lost 5 bases, the J end lost 7 bases, and 12 bases lay between the germline ends. The CDR3 here is CASSSTGPNSPLHF. In nucleotides, the CDR3 is TGTGCCAGCAGTTCGACAGGACCCAATTCACCCCTCCACTTT. Based on the CDR3 plus reference TRBV2 and TRBJ1-6, the full variable domain is EPEVTQTPSHQVTQMGQEVILRCVPISNHLYFYWYRQILGQKVEFLVSFYNNEISEKSEIFDDQFSVERPDGSNFTLKIRSTKLEDSAMYFCASSSTGPNSPLHFGNGTRLTVT.

This clone was seen more than once but under ten times. The DNA of the CDR3 is TGCGCCAGCAGCTCCCTAGCGGGGGGCCCCTACGAGCAGTACTTC. Protein: CASSSLAGGPYEQYF. The chain employs TRBV5-1 and TRBJ2-7, with TRBD2 identical over 11 bases. Germline CDR1 SGHRS, CDR2 YFSETQ. V trimming: 3 bases; J trimming: 2 bases; junction bases outside the gene matches: 4. This CDR3 spans 15 amino acids.

This chain joins TRBV5-1 and TRBJ2-5, with D uncertain. Germline V gives CDR1 SGHRS, CDR2 YFSETQ. The CDR3 has 12 residues. Trimming left V 1 base short and J 4 bases short, with 5 bases between. The CDR3: CASSLPGETQYF. In DNA form, the CDR3 reads TGCGCCAGCAGCTTGCCGGGAGAGACCCAGTACTTC.

The rearrangement links TRBV5-4 to TRBJ2-1; 8 nucleotides line up with TRBD1. V lost 0 bases to trimming and J lost 6 bases; unmatched junction nucleotides: 5. Looked up from germline, CDR1 is SGHNT and CDR2 is YYREEE (reference sequence). CDR3 length equals 15 residues. In nucleotides, the CDR3 is TGTGCCAGCAGCTTGGTTGGGACAGGACTCAATGAGCAGTTCTTC. Translation: CASSLVGTGLNEQFF. Filled out from reference TRBV5-4 and TRBJ2-1, the complete variable domain reads ETGVTQSPTHLIKTRGQQVTLRCSSQSGHNTVSWYQQALGQGPQFIFQYYREEENGRGNFPPRFSGLQFPNYSSELNVNALELDDSALYLCASSLVGTGLNEQFFGPGTRLTVL.

The table lists this clone with a few counts. The J gene is TRBJ2-2, the V gene TRBV6-1; 7 nucleotides line up with TRBD2. The CDR3 is 15 residues long. With V trimmed by 0 bases and J by 3 bases, 1 base remained unmatched. Germline-derived CDR1 and CDR2 are MNHNS and SASEGT. DNA for the CDR3: TGTGCCAGCAGTGAAGCGGGAGGGCACACCGGGGAGCTGTTTTTT. This gives the protein CASSEAGGHTGELFF.

CDR3 nucleotides: TGTGCCAGCAGCTTGACCGGGACTAGATTCAATGAGCAGTTCTTC. Translation: CASSLTGTRFNEQFF. The V call is TRBV7-8, the J call TRBJ2-1; 8 bases line up with TRBD2. The CDR3 loop spans 15 amino acids. The junction had 7 bases not matched to a gene; V was cut back by 3 bases and J by 6 bases. Germline V CDR1 and CDR2: SGHVS, FQNEAQ.

The chain links TRBV7-9 to TRBJ1-1; D is uncertain. The V gene's germline CDR1 is SEHNR and CDR2 FQNEAQ (reference sequence). V shed 5 bases and J shed 6 bases, with 10 bases lying between them. There are 12 residues in the CDR3. CDR3 nucleotides: TGTGCCAGCAGCCTGGGCCTCGCTGAAGCTTTCTTT. It codes for CASSLGLAEAFF.

The V and J genes are TRBV30 and TRBJ1-6; TRBD1 is a possible D gene (5 bases). V gave up 3 bases and J gave up 7 bases, with 16 bases separating them. The length of the CDR3 is 15 residues. Germline CDR1 GTSNPN, CDR2 SVGIG (reference sequence). This chain's CDR3 is CAWSPSAGKNSPLHF. In nucleotides, the CDR3 is TGTGCCTGGAGCCCATCGGCAGGGAAAAATTCACCCCTCCACTTT.

This rearrangement joins TRBV4-2 to TRBJ2-2; 10 nucleotides line up with TRBD1. There are 17 residues in the CDR3. Germline assignment: CDR1 LGHNA and CDR2 YNFKEQ. The junction had 10 bases not matched to a gene; V was cut back by 4 bases and J by 5 bases. The CDR3, as DNA: TGTGCCAGCAGCCCTAGCTTGTGGGACAGGGGAACCGGGGAGCTGTTTTTT. Translated: CASSPSLWDRGTGELFF.

This clone appeared once. This sequence joins TRBV7-2 and TRBJ2-5; 10 bases agree with TRBD2. This CDR3 is built from 14 residues. After removal of 3 bases from V and 5 bases from J, the junction contained 3 bases not matched to a gene. Germline V gives CDR1 SGHTA, CDR2 FQGNSA. The CDR3 is CASSLGSGRETQYF. In DNA form, the CDR3 reads TGTGCCAGCAGCTTGGGTAGCGGGAGGGAGACCCAGTACTTC.

This chain links TRBV6-5 with TRBJ2-1; TRBD1 matches 7 bases. The junction had 9 bases not matched to a gene; V was cut back by 4 bases and J by 6 bases. From germline, CDR1 is MNHEY and CDR2 SVGAGI. The CDR3 is 15 residues long. The CDR3 nucleotides are TGTGCCAGCAGTTCCCTCCGGGGACAGCGCAATGAGCAGTTCTTC. Translated: CASSSLRGQRNEQFF.

The V call is TRBV4-2, the J call TRBJ1-2; a possible D gene is TRBD1 (6 bases). The germline CDR1 and CDR2 sequences are LGHNA and YNFKEQ. This CDR3 has 15 residues. The V end was cut by 1 base, the J end by 6 bases, with 15 bases between. The chain's CDR3 is CASSQVGQRTDGYTF. The CDR3 coding sequence is TGTGCCAGCAGCCAAGTTGGACAGAGGACTGATGGCTACACCTTC.

V is TRBV9 and J is TRBJ1-1; 7 bases align to TRBD1. This CDR3 is built from 14 residues. V shed 3 bases and J 7 bases; nucleotides not matched to a gene: 9. CDR1 is SGDLS, CDR2 YYNGEE, per germline. The CDR3 loop is CASSATGGDSEAFF. Written as DNA, the CDR3 is TGTGCCAGCAGCGCCACCGGGGGGGACAGTGAAGCTTTCTTT. The whole variable domain, remainder taken from reference TRBV9 and TRBJ1-1, is DSGVTQTPKHLITATGQRVTLRCSPRSGDLSVYWYQQSLDQGLQFLIQYYNGEERAKGNILERFSAQQFPDLHSELNLSSLELGDSALYFCASSATGGDSEAFFGQGTRLTVV.

The chain uses TRBV5-1 and TRBJ2-1; D is possibly TRBD1 (5 bases). Trimming took 4 bases from V and 4 from J, leaving 15 bases between them. Germline values: CDR1 SGHRS, CDR2 YFSETQ. The CDR3 contains 15 residues. As DNA, the CDR3 is TGCGCCAGCAGCAAGAATTCGGACATTTACAATGAGCAGTTCTTC. It encodes CASSKNSDIYNEQFF.

The gene calls are TRBV2 and TRBJ2-1; 8 nucleotides align to TRBD1. V was pared by 10 bases and J by 2 bases, with 4 bases of the junction left unmatched. This CDR3 contains 13 residues. Germline V CDR1 and CDR2: SNHLY, FYNNEI. The CDR3 bases are TGTGCCACTCGACAGGGGCCCTACAATGAGCAGTTCTTC. Its protein product is CATRQGPYNEQFF.

CDR3 coding DNA: TGTGCCAGCAGTGAATATCGGCCGACAAGGGGTGGGGAGACCCAGTACTTC. This codes for CASSEYRPTRGGETQYF. This chain connects TRBV25-1 to TRBJ2-5; D is perhaps TRBD1 (5 bases). V was clipped by 0 bases and J by 5 bases, with 19 bases between them. This CDR3 region has 17 residues. CDR1 and CDR2 (germline): MGHDK, SYGVNS.

The chain employs TRBV19 and TRBJ1-1; a weak D match, TRBD1 (6 bases). CDR3 size: 12 residues. Trimming stripped 0 bases from V and 11 bases from J, with 10 bases between. Germline loops: CDR1 LNHDA, CDR2 SQIVND (reference sequence). The DNA of the CDR3 is TGTGCCAGTAGTATAGACGTGGGGGCGGCTTTCTTT. This sequence encodes CASSIDVGAAFF.

Concerning this clone: Its ends do not fully match the called genes, so a read error is possible. This chain uses TRBV7-9 with TRBJ2-7; TRBD1 might be the D (5 bases). The CDR3 loop spans 16 amino acids. Germline V gene sequence: CDR1 SEHNR, CDR2 FQNEAQ (reference sequence). The CDR3 region is CSSSPSISRAHYEQYF. The CDR3 DNA reads as TGTTCCAGCAGCCCATCTATATCCAGGGCTCACTACGAGCAGTACTTC.

The rearrangement uses TRBV30 and TRBJ1-2; TRBD1 matches at 7 bases. The trim removed 0 bases at V and 9 bases at J, leaving 4 bases unmatched. The CDR3 spans 12 residues. Germline CDR1 GTSNPN, CDR2 SVGIG (reference sequence). CDR3 in amino acids: CAWSVRDSRYTF. The CDR3 DNA follows: TGTGCCTGGAGTGTACGGGACAGCCGCTACACCTTC. Combining the CDR3 with reference TRBV30 and TRBJ1-2 gives the whole variable domain SQTIHQWPATLVQPVGSPLSLECTVEGTSNPNLYWYRQAAGRGLQLLFYSVGIGQISSEVPQNLSASRPQDRQFILSSKKLLLSDSGFYLCAWSVRDSRYTFGSGTRLTVV.

V and J are TRBV28 and TRBJ1-6; no definite D call. Trimming took off 5 bases at V and 7 bases at J, with 12 bases between the two ends. Germline V gene data show CDR1 as MDHEN and CDR2 as SYDVKM. The CDR3 is 14 residues long. CDR3 residues: CASSLPGENSPLHF. The CDR3 bases are TGTGCCAGCAGTCTACCGGGAGAGAATTCACCCCTCCACTTT.

The V call is TRBV6-5, the J call TRBJ2-3; no reliable D call. This CDR3 has 13 residues. Germline CDR1 and CDR2: MNHEY and SVGAGI. The germline V and J ends were trimmed by 6 bases and 4 bases, with 11 bases remaining between them. Here the CDR3 DNA reads TGTGCCAGCAGCCTCGGGTGGGCAGATACGCAGTATTTT. Translating it yields CASSLGWADTQYF.

The chain carries TRBV5-6 and TRBJ1-2; 7 nucleotides match TRBD1. The CDR3 length is 16 residues. CDR1 and CDR2 (germline): SGHDT, YYEEEE. The ends lost 0 bases at V and 7 bases at J; junction bases unmatched: 12. Here the CDR3 reads CASSLANRGQFRGYTF. CDR3 nucleotide sequence: TGTGCCAGCAGCTTGGCCAATAGGGGGCAGTTCCGTGGCTACACCTTC.

The V call is TRBV5-1, the J call TRBJ1-6; 11 positions match TRBD1. J gave up 9 bases and V 1 base, and 3 bases lay outside the gene matches. Per the germline V gene, CDR1 is SGHRS and CDR2 is YFSETQ. The CDR3 has 15 amino acids. The CDR3 protein is CASSLQGQGASPLHF. Here the CDR3 DNA reads TGCGCCAGCAGCTTGCAAGGACAGGGGGCTTCACCCCTCCACTTT.

The rearrangement uses TRBV2 and TRBJ2-3; 9 nucleotides line up with TRBD2. CDR3 length: 15 residues. Germline trimming cut 7 bases from V and 2 bases from J; bases unmatched to any gene: 7. CDR1 SNHLY and CDR2 FYNNEI come from the germline V gene. CDR3 residues: CASNRLADSTDTQYF. The CDR3, as DNA: TGTGCCAGCAACCGACTAGCGGACTCCACAGATACGCAGTATTTT.